The rows below give T cell receptor beta chains drawn from one sample of a study of identical twins. TCRdb recomputed calls from the 5' RACE reads with MiXCR, one row per CDR3 protein. The data contain around 1.7 million distinct CDR3 sequences, more than 30% of them singletons. The sample taken for sequencing was cord blood. The source of these receptors is a newborn girl in good health. Both conserved end residues are part of each CDR3. The order of the fields is J gene, clone size, V gene, D gene, CDR3 protein, CDR3 DNA. The D gene is left open where the match is weak. Rows give clone size only sometimes, using once, few, many, or a class for an expanded clone.

TRBJ2-7 . TRBV12-3/TRBV12-4 TRBD2 CASSLSSGEFIYEQYF TGTGCCAGCAGTTTATCTAGCGGGGAGTTTATTTACGAGCAGTACTTC
TRBJ1-4 . TRBV14 . CASSPRATNEKPFF TGTGCCAGCAGCCCCAGGGCAACTAATGAAAAACCGTTTTTT
TRBJ2-1 few TRBV5-1 TRBD2 CASSLPGGDNEQFF TGCGCCAGCAGCCTTCCCGGGGGGGACAATGAGCAGTTCTTC
TRBJ1-2 few TRBV7-9 . CASSLERAGYGYTF TGTGCCAGCAGCTTAGAAAGGGCAGGGTATGGCTACACCTTC
TRBJ2-3 . TRBV5-1 TRBD1 CASSLARDSTLTDTQYF TGCGCCAGCAGCTTGGCTCGGGACAGCACGCTCACAGATACGCAGTATTTT
TRBJ1-4 . TRBV6-5 TRBD1 CASSHRGREKLFF TGTGCCAGCAGTCACAGGGGGCGGGAAAAACTGTTTTTT
TRBJ1-4 few TRBV5-8 TRBD1 CASSPGTGANEKLFF TGTGCCAGCAGCCCCGGGACAGGGGCTAATGAAAAACTGTTTTTT
TRBJ2-1 . TRBV5-1 TRBD2 CASSMTSGDTYNEQFF TGCGCCAGCAGCATGACTAGCGGGGATACCTACAATGAGCAGTTCTTC
TRBJ2-4 . TRBV20-1 TRBD2 CSVRPPGTSGRNEQYF TGCAGTGTCCGCCCTCCAGGGACTAGCGGGAGAAATGAGCAGTACTTC
TRBJ1-1 many TRBV14 . CASSRGQMNTEAFF TGTGCCAGCAGCCGCGGACAAATGAACACTGAAGCTTTCTTT
TRBJ2-2 . TRBV5-1 . CASSLARERDTGELFF TGCGCCAGCAGCTTGGCCAGGGAAAGGGACACCGGGGAGCTGTTTTTT
TRBJ1-5 many TRBV12-3/TRBV12-4 . CASSLTQPQHF TGTGCCAGCAGTTTAACTCAGCCCCAGCATTTT
TRBJ2-7 . TRBV20-1 . CSARPTHYEQYF TGCAGTGCTAGACCGACACACTACGAGCAGTACTTC
TRBJ2-7 few TRBV5-1 TRBD1 CASSLKGQGHYEQYF TGCGCCAGCAGCTTGAAGGGACAGGGCCACTACGAGCAGTACTTC
TRBJ2-1 . TRBV3-1 TRBD2 CASSSGGRRQFF TGTGCCAGCAGCAGCGGGGGTCGTAGGCAGTTCTTC
TRBJ2-4 many TRBV7-2 . CASSLWGVLAKNIQYF TGTGCCAGCAGCTTATGGGGTGTCCTAGCCAAAAACATTCAGTACTTC
TRBJ2-2 . TRBV14 . CASSPSLTGNTGELFF TGTGCCAGCAGCCCCTCCTTAACAGGGAACACCGGGGAGCTGTTTTTT
TRBJ2-3 . TRBV5-5 TRBD2 CASSLALAGLQWGTDTQYF TGTGCCAGCAGCTTGGCACTAGCGGGGCTACAATGGGGCACAGATACGCAGTATTTT
TRBJ2-1 . TRBV12-3/TRBV12-4 . CASSFRAASYSEQFF TGTGCCAGCAGTTTCCGCGCGGCCTCCTACAGTGAGCAGTTCTTC
TRBJ1-1 . TRBV2 . CASSEPTGAPGMAFF TGTGCCAGCAGTGAACCGACAGGTGCCCCTGGAATGGCTTTCTTT
TRBJ2-7 few TRBV5-1 . CASREASYEQYF TGCGCCAGCAGAGAAGCATCCTACGAGCAGTACTTC
TRBJ2-7 few TRBV7-9 TRBD2 CASSSGLAGPTYEQYF TGTGCCAGCAGCTCCGGACTAGCGGGACCCACCTACGAGCAGTACTTC
TRBJ1-6 few TRBV5-1 . CASSSDYASSYNSPLHF TGCGCCAGCAGCTCTGACTATGCCAGCTCCTATAATTCACCCCTCCACTTT
TRBJ2-7 many TRBV29-1 . CSVDRPESSEQYF TGCAGCGTTGATCGCCCAGAGAGCTCCGAGCAGTACTTC
TRBJ1-5 . TRBV20-1 TRBD1 CSARDLQGDQPQHF TGCAGTGCTAGAGACTTACAGGGGGATCAGCCCCAGCATTTT
TRBJ2-1 few TRBV9 TRBD1 CASSVGGQGGFNEQFF TGTGCCAGCAGCGTAGGGGGACAGGGAGGCTTCAATGAGCAGTTCTTC
TRBJ1-2 few TRBV29-1 . CSVEGGEVYGYTF TGCAGCGTTGAGGGGGGTGAGGTTTATGGCTACACCTTC
TRBJ2-7 once TRBV11-2 TRBD1 CASSPGTGPYDQYF TGTGCCAGCAGCCCAGGGACAGGGCCCTACGATCAGTACTTC
TRBJ2-7 many TRBV29-1 TRBD2 CSVEGTSGSYEQYF TGCAGCGTTGAAGGTACTAGCGGGAGCTACGAGCAGTACTTC
TRBJ2-7 . TRBV6-1 . CASRTDEPNYEQYF TGTGCCAGCAGGACGGACGAACCTAACTACGAGCAGTACTTC
TRBJ2-7 . TRBV6-8 . CASSYLRVQGVEDNEQYF TGTGCCAGCAGTTACCTTCGAGTTCAGGGTGTGGAGGACAATGAGCAGTACTTC
TRBJ2-3 . TRBV7-2 TRBD2 CASSGRSGTDTQYF TGTGCCAGCAGCGGACGTAGCGGGACAGATACGCAGTATTTT
TRBJ2-6 . TRBV5-1 . CASSFTVTRSGANVLTF TGCGCCAGCAGCTTCACGGTTACTCGCTCTGGGGCCAACGTCCTGACTTTC
TRBJ2-1 . TRBV28 TRBD2 CASRASTSGEQFF TGTGCCAGCAGGGCCTCAACTAGCGGTGAGCAGTTCTTC
TRBJ2-7 . TRBV28 . CASVLGWKQYF TGTGCCAGCGTCCTTGGGTGGAAGCAGTACTTC
TRBJ2-7 . TRBV6-1 . CASSEGIPYEQYF TGTGCCAGCAGTGAAGGGATCCCCTACGAGCAGTACTTC
TRBJ1-5 . TRBV19 . CASSRADYSNQPQHF TGTGCCAGTAGTCGGGCAGACTATAGCAATCAGCCCCAGCATTTT
TRBJ1-1 . TRBV6-2/TRBV6-3 . CASRNYEAFF TGTGCCAGCAGAAACTACGAAGCTTTCTTT
TRBJ2-3 . TRBV20-1 . CSAPLRPDTQYF TGCAGTGCGCCCCTTAGGCCAGATACGCAGTATTTT
TRBJ1-4 . TRBV7-9 . CASKHPGASEKLFF TGTGCCAGCAAACATCCCGGGGCCAGTGAAAAACTGTTTTTT
TRBJ2-2 . TRBV5-8 . CTSREPNTGELFF TGTACCAGCCGCGAACCGAACACCGGGGAGCTGTTTTTT
TRBJ2-5 few TRBV5-1 . CASSTLFWGEETQYF TGCGCCAGCAGCACACTTTTTTGGGGGGAAGAGACCCAGTACTTC
TRBJ2-3 many TRBV5-1 TRBD2 CASSKGLAGIVTDTQYF TGCGCCAGCTCGAAGGGGCTAGCGGGGATAGTCACAGATACGCAGTATTTT
TRBJ1-2 . TRBV19 . CATKKERFPYGYTF TGTGCCACCAAAAAGGAGAGGTTTCCCTATGGCTACACCTTC
TRBJ2-7 . TRBV20-1 . CSASLVAGYEQYF TGCAGTGCTAGTTTGGTTGCCGGCTACGAGCAGTACTTC
TRBJ2-7 . TRBV6-6 . CASRFSTPYEQYF TGTGCCAGCAGATTTTCGACTCCCTACGAGCAGTACTTC
TRBJ2-1 . TRBV20-1 TRBD1 CSARIGTGGQNEQFF TGCAGTGCTAGGATAGGGACAGGGGGCCAGAATGAGCAGTTCTTC
TRBJ2-3 . TRBV14 TRBD2 CASSLLQGLPSTDTQYF TGTGCCAGCAGCCTCCTCCAGGGACTACCTAGCACAGATACGCAGTATTTT
TRBJ1-2 . TRBV20-1 . CSAKQGLGYTF TGCAGTGCTAAACAGGGACTTGGCTACACCTTC
TRBJ2-7 . TRBV25-1 . CASSEFGNRATYNEQYF TGTGCCAGCAGTGAATTCGGCAACAGGGCCACCTACAATGAGCAGTACTTC
TRBJ1-2 once TRBV5-6 TRBD1 CASSFGGTANYGYTF TGTGCCAGCAGCTTTGGGGGGACAGCTAACTATGGCTACACCTTC
TRBJ2-3 . TRBV24-1 TRBD2 CATLGLAGDTQYF TGTGCCACCCTAGGACTAGCAGGAGATACGCAGTATTTT
TRBJ2-4 . TRBV12-3/TRBV12-4 TRBD1 CASSLADRGYIQYF TGTGCCAGCAGTTTGGCCGACAGGGGATACATTCAGTACTTC